This T cell receptor beta chain comes out of a study of T cell changes during pregnancy in multiple sclerosis. The table came from immunoSEQ multiplex PCR; TCRdb's copy has only in-frame clones and leaves some out. The sample records 25,000 to 35,000 clones, 87% being singletons. CDR1 is MGHRA and CDR2 is YSYEKL in the germline V gene. This CDR3 is 15 amino acids long. V was shortened by 0 bases and J by 1 base, with 9 bases between the two germline ends. This chain uses TRBV4-1 with TRBJ1-1, with D perhaps TRBD1 (5 bases). The sequencing used CD8+ T cells from peripheral blood mononuclear cells, collected before pregnancy. This receptor was obtained from a female donor with multiple sclerosis, enrolled in a pregnancy study. The CDR3 DNA follows: TGCGCCAGCAGCCAAGAAAGGACACCGAACACTGAAGCTTTCTTT. Its protein is CASSQERTPNTEAFF.